This T cell receptor beta chain was recorded in a study of T cells after somatic rescue of genetic block. The table came from immunoSEQ multiplex PCR; TCRdb's copy has only in-frame clones and leaves some out. In the table there are around 64,000 clones, just over 90% of which are singletons. Germline V gives CDR1 LNHDA, CDR2 SQIVND (reference sequence). This CDR3 comprises 11 residues. V shed 8 bases and J 7 bases; nucleotides not matched to a gene: 4. The sequence was obtained from a man aged 40-55 years. The rearrangement uses TRBV19 and TRBJ1-1, with 7 nucleotides matching TRBD1. The sequencing input was peripheral blood mononuclear cells (PBMCs). CDR3 sequence (DNA): TGTGCCAGTGGACAGGCCGTTGAAGCTTTCTTT. It codes for CASGQAVEAFF.